This T cell receptor beta chain was identified in a study of cytomegalovirus exposure and HLA in healthy donors (dated by TCRdb to about 2017). For the study in its entirety: An earlier analysis of roughly 610 of the donors reported 276 Gb of sequence data and approximately 120 million unique TCR beta sequences obtained from around 180 million T cells. A later genetic analysis took genome-wide SNP genotypes for about 55% of the roughly 700 donors and used that subset as a discovery cohort. Across around 400 genotyped donors of the cohort, an average of roughly 250,000 unique TCR beta nucleotide sequences per donor were sequenced, and roughly 18% of those sequences were non-productive. About five DR-DQ haplotypes were treated as single units for association and clustering because of strong linkage in the cohort. An earlier analysis of 587 of the donors used high-throughput TCR beta sequencing to judge whether each TCR beta V gene segment behaved as functional or pseudogenic. A later analysis re-examined previously published TCR beta repertoires from over 500 donors and added high-resolution HLA genotyping to investigate patterns of TCR occurrence. Donor age, sex, ethnicity and CMV serostatus were collected together with the repertoire data. The genetic ancestry cluster associated with self-reported Caucasian donors included about four fifths of the 300 to 450 genotyped donors. The study profiled the T cell repertoires of hundreds of subjects by immunosequencing and related them to cytomegalovirus serostatus. The later analysis used no new phenotypic data to find candidate immune exposures, relying instead on TCR beta sequences and their occurrence across donors. The number of typed donors differed by locus: roughly 620-630 for A, B, C, DRB1 and DQB1; 522 for DQA1; some 610 for DPA1; and 450 to 480 for DPB1. The study was designed to test whether signatures of past pathogen exposure could be identified by cataloging public T cell receptors. Besides the first cohort of under 700 subjects, a separate validation cohort made up of 95 to 150 different subjects was used. All discovery cohort repertoires had been generated using a single sequencing platform. An early release that covered more than 550 HLA-typed donors contained approximately 300 gigabases of sequencing data and about 93 million unique TCR sequences. Class I and class II HLA loci were covered by the typing at four-digit resolution. To predict cytomegalovirus infection status, the study brought together high-throughput TCR immunosequencing, statistical association of individual TCRs with disease status, and machine learning. Study-level results and caveats: A later analysis found that most CMV-associated TCR beta chains appeared HLA-restricted, with HLA associations seemingly driven largely by CMV exposure. When HLA alleles, especially DR and DQ, strongly co-occurred, attributing TCR associations to individual alleles was difficult. In a later analysis, the rate of TCR association differed among HLA loci, with DRB1 alleles having the most associated TCRs and HLA-C alleles having the fewest. A later genetic analysis reported fewer N-insertions in productive TCRs among donors in an Asian-associated ancestry cluster than the 666-donor mean. The only immune exposure information available for the cohort was CMV serostatus. Cytomegalovirus status was reported to be diagnosed by the classifier with high specificity and sensitivity in both the original and validation cohorts. A further reported finding was that TCR beta sequences accurately predicted the HLA-A and HLA-B alleles for most subjects in the first cohort. In this cohort, only TCR beta chains were sequenced, and detectable features were limited by the absence of alpha or paired-chain data. In a later analysis, several top co-occurrence clusters were reported to appear linked to parvovirus B19, influenza, CMV and Epstein-Barr virus. Correlated functional status among segregating V segments might reflect linkage disequilibrium, but an unknown experimental factor could not be ruled out. Because HLA typing was unavailable for some donors at each locus, only the typed subset was used in association tests. A later analysis found that HLA-associated TCR beta chains were more clonally expanded and had lower generation probabilities than equally common non-associated chains. In an earlier analysis of approximately 590 of the donors, most TCR beta V segments were observed in productive rearrangements about 90% or about 30% of the time, broadly matching IMGT annotations. Because counts were too low, about 17 rarely observed V segments, including chromosome 9 orphons, were excluded from the earlier analysis of around 590 of the donors. Some IMGT-functional V segments, including TRBV6-2 and TRBV6-3, could not be told apart with the 87-base-pair reads, so those segments were excluded. A group of highly shared sequence variants was considered likely to be a technical artifact of the sequencing pipeline. Sequencing depth was assumed to be roughly uniform across donors in the presence/absence analyses, though that assumption may not hold. Across donors, most TCR sequences were observed very rarely, whereas some public TCRs were present in many individuals. V-gene and J-gene trimming of TCR beta chains was associated with a missense DCLRE1C variant in a later genetic analysis, and the association was replicated in an independent cohort. According to the authors, the approach could potentially be generalized to other disease states and immunological phenotypes. A later analysis associated about 17,000 TCR beta sequences with specific HLA alleles at a false discovery rate of 0.05. In vitro tests confirmed that a few of the cytomegalovirus-associated TCR beta chains recognize cytomegalovirus antigens. In the study, about 150 TCR beta chains were listed as associated with cytomegalovirus.

CDR1 is given as SGHTA and CDR2 as FQGNSA, both from the germline V gene. The CDR3 covers 16 residues, taking in both the cysteine and the phenylalanine. Of the read, only the CDR3 DNA is kept; its 48 bases are in frame from base 1. Trimming removed 5 bases from V and 6 bases from J; the gene matches leave 10 bases unexplained. Concerning this clone itself: It lacks a known antigen. Base qualities are not recorded, but no much larger clone differs from it by a single base.

Library construction relied on the immunoSEQ multiplex PCR assay. A mixture of 60 forward primers for TCR Vbeta segments and 13 reverse primers for TCR Jbeta segments was used in the multiplex PCR. A multiplex PCR assay on genomic DNA amplified the CDR3 region of rearranged TCR beta genes. Amplified TCR beta libraries were sequenced as 87-base-pair reads on the Illumina HiSeq System. As for how the authors treated the data: In a later analysis, roughly 80 million unique TCR beta chains were counted across the roughly 670 repertoires, and some 10 million of these chains were shared by at least two donors. To remove PCR and sequencing errors, raw reads were error-corrected and collapsed into unique sequences using a nearest-neighbor algorithm that merged closely related sequences. V, D and J gene segments were assigned by aligning CDR3 sequences to IMGT reference sequences. For a sequence to be retained, at least a six-nucleotide match to both a V gene segment and a J gene segment was required. A rearrangement was called productive if the CDR3 had no stop codons and remained in frame with V and J, and every other rearrangement was called non-productive. CDR3 was defined according to IMGT convention as the region running from the second conserved V-encoded cysteine to the conserved J-encoded phenylalanine. The earlier analysis of 500 to 750 of the donors excluded any sequence lacking an unambiguous match to a single V gene segment. An earlier analysis of 587 of the donors classified V segments as functional when productive rearrangements were above 56.7% and as segregating when the standard deviation between donors was above 5%. A statistical classification framework was built for diagnosing cytomegalovirus status from the catalog of TCR beta chain sequences. In a later analysis, TCR nucleotide sequences were compared against IMGT/GENE-DB human TR gene sequences so that V and J genes could be assigned. The TCRdist pipeline was used in a later analysis to assign CDR3 sequences and most-parsimonious VDJ recombination scenarios. A later analysis defined each TCR beta chain by its CDR3 amino acid sequence plus V-gene family, and excluded reads lacking a unique V-gene family. As a way to deal with suspected cross-contamination and a sequencing artifact, a later analysis dropped roughly 600 nucleotide sequences that were highly shared and had low generation probability. In a later analysis, a clonal expansion index was calculated for each public chain from normalized within-repertoire ranks of inferred template counts. A later analysis computed generation probabilities with a VDJ recombination model fitted to out-of-frame rearrangements, and checked the results against IGoR. In a later analysis, TCR-TCR, TCR-HLA and TCR-CMV co-occurrence was scored with hypergeometric tests, and a repertoire-size bias correction was applied to TCR pairs. To estimate false discovery rates, a later analysis permuted the HLA or CMV assignments 20 times. In a later analysis, co-occurring TCRs were grouped using DBSCAN, with TCRdist sequence similarity added in when clustering inside HLA-allele-positive subsets. For co-occurrence clustering, repertoires with fewer than 30,000 or more than 120,000 public chains were excluded, along with about five repertoires with anomalous nucleotide sharing. The table was pulled from immuneACCESS by TCRdb, which kept in-frame rearrangements only. Such tables lose some clones; where checked, under half of the loss comes from unresolved V genes, and the rest has no known cause. V, J and clone size were drawn from that table, and D and trimming were deduced from the DNA. The sample contains under 90,000 clones, about 71% of them found a single time. The ten largest clonotypes hold about 10% of the sample.

The cohort comprised several hundred healthy bone marrow donors. All cohort members were sampled while nominally healthy, although unrecorded immune exposures were likely present. The donor was CMV seropositive and belonged to the group of 250 to 300 seropositive cohort members. Each donor provided a peripheral blood sample, and peripheral blood mononuclear cells were used for TCR beta sequencing. The Qiagen DNeasy Blood Extraction Kit was used to extract genomic DNA from the blood cell samples. The sample was PBMCs. The chain couples TRBV7-2 to TRBJ1-2; a stretch of 12 junction bases matches TRBD1. This TCR was recovered from a woman aged 45 to 65 in good health and CMV-seropositive. The DNA is TGTGCCAGCAGCCCCCGCCCGGGACAGGGGGCGGATGGCTACACCTTC. This gives the protein CASSPRPGQGADGYTF.